Below are 29 T cell receptor beta chains sequenced from a single sample in a study of beta chain features in type 1 diabetes. Study-wide results and caveats: In all four CD4+ subsets, TCRB CDR3 length was significantly, moderately reduced in type 1 diabetes.

Reverse transcription of all isolated RNA meant that expressed TCRB transcripts were sequenced. Sequenced by immunoSEQ multiplex PCR; TCRdb stores in-frame clones only, minus some. This table has more than 250,000 clones, about 23% appearing once. Antigens for these TCRs are unknown. Sample: naive CD4+ T cells from blood. These receptors all stem from a woman younger than 45 with type 1 diabetes.

CDR3 bases: TGTGCCAGCTCACGGGACAGACAAGAGACCCAGTACTTC. It codes for CASSRDRQETQYF. This chain uses TRBV18 with TRBJ2-5; TRBD1 matches 7 bases. The CDR3 covers 13 residues. CDR1 is KGHSH and CDR2 is LQKENI in the germline V gene. The V segment lost 4 bases and the J segment 2 bases; nucleotides outside the gene matches: 1.

The V gene is TRBV28, the J gene TRBJ2-7; TRBD1 agrees at 10 bases. Germline V lookup: CDR1 MDHEN, CDR2 SYDVKM. Unmatched junction bases numbered 8, after V lost 7 bases and J lost 5 bases. The CDR3 is 14 residues long. CDR3 DNA sequence: TGTGCCAGCACCTCGGGACAGGGGACCAACGAGCAGTACTTC. The encoded protein is CASTSGQGTNEQYF. Looking up the rest from reference TRBV28 and TRBJ2-7 gives the full variable domain: DVKVTQSSRYLVKRTGEKVFLECVQDMDHENMFWYRQDPGLGLRLIYFSYDVKMKEKGDIPEGYSVSREKKERFSLILESASTNQTSMYLCASTSGQGTNEQYFGPGTRLTVT.

This clone was counted between two and nine times. The chain recombines TRBV28 with TRBJ1-2; weak D call: TRBD1 (6 bases). This CDR3 contains 14 residues. With 6 bases removed from V and 0 bases from J, the gap between germline ends came to 11 bases. Germline CDR1 MDHEN, CDR2 SYDVKM. CDR3 in DNA: TGTGCCAGCAGACTTACAGGGACTAACTATGGCTACACCTTC. Its translation: CASRLTGTNYGYTF.

The sample holds a few counts of this clone. The chain has TRBV7-9 and TRBJ2-1, with TRBD1 matching over 7 bases. The CDR3 is 13 amino acids. Per the germline V gene, CDR1 is SEHNR and CDR2 is FQNEAQ (reference sequence). Trimming at V came to 3 bases and at J to 15 bases, leaving 11 bases not matched to a gene. CDR3 bases: TGTGCCAGCAGCTTGGAGACAGGGTCATCGTGGTTCTTC. Translation: CASSLETGSSWFF.

This clone was observed a handful of times. The chain has TRBV7-2 and TRBJ1-1; D uncertain. The CDR3 covers 12 residues. Germline lookup yields CDR1 SGHTA and CDR2 FQGNSA. V dropped 5 bases and J dropped 7 bases, with 11 bases sitting between them. The CDR3 sequence is CASSPFGREAFF. CDR3 nucleotide sequence: TGTGCCAGCAGCCCCTTTGGGCGTGAAGCTTTCTTT.

V usage is TRBV29-1 and J usage is TRBJ2-1, with D perhaps matching TRBD2 (7 bases). Germline loops: CDR1 SQVTM, CDR2 ANQGSEA. Trimming took off 4 bases at V and 4 bases at J, with 17 bases between the two ends. This CDR3 has 15 amino acids. CDR3 loop: CSVGGLAEIYNEQFF. The CDR3 DNA follows: TGCAGCGTTGGGGGGCTAGCGGAAATATACAATGAGCAGTTCTTC.

The genes are TRBV10-3 and TRBJ2-1; 9 bases are a match to TRBD2. V lost 6 bases and J lost 0; bases outside the gene matches: 3. Germline CDR1 reads ENHRY; CDR2 reads SYGVKD. This CDR3 is 15 amino acids long. The CDR3 nucleotides are TGTGCCATCAGAGCGACTAGCGGCTCCTACAATGAGCAGTTCTTC. It is translated as CAIRATSGSYNEQFF.

This clone was seen only a few times. The J gene is TRBJ2-2, the V gene TRBV5-1; TRBD1 is a possible D gene (5 bases). CDR1 and CDR2 from the germline V gene are SGHRS and YFSETQ. CDR3 size: 15 residues. Trimming pared 3 bases from V and 5 bases from J, leaving 14 bases between. CDR3 sequence reads: CASSSGNSATGELFF. For the CDR3, the DNA is TGCGCCAGCAGCTCAGGGAATTCTGCGACCGGGGAGCTGTTTTTT.

The chain links TRBV9 to TRBJ2-5; D gene ambiguous. Trimming stripped 3 bases from V and 5 bases from J, with 14 bases between. The CDR3 sequence is 14 residues long. CDR1 is SGDLS and CDR2 is YYNGEE in the germline V gene. The CDR3 is CASSADPVQETQYF. CDR3 DNA: TGTGCCAGCAGCGCCGACCCCGTACAGGAGACCCAGTACTTC.

This clone was picked up a small number of times. This rearrangement joins TRBV29-1 to TRBJ2-2; D possibly corresponds to TRBD1 (6 bases). The germline gives CDR1 SQVTM, CDR2 ANQGSEA. Trimming took off 7 bases at V and 1 base at J, with 13 bases between the two ends. The CDR3 runs 14 residues. The CDR3 nucleotides are TGCAGCGCCACACCGGGACAGAACACCGGGGAGCTGTTTTTT. Its protein is CSATPGQNTGELFF.

This clone turned up a few times. The V and J genes are TRBV20-1 and TRBJ1-1; D unresolved. Deletions cut 5 bases from V and 1 base from J, with 5 bases between. CDR3 size: 11 residues. Germline-derived CDR1 and CDR2 are DFQATT and SNEGSKA (reference sequence). CDR3 in amino acids: CSARWNTEAFF. The DNA for the CDR3 is TGCAGTGCTCGGTGGAACACTGAAGCTTTCTTT.

The V gene is TRBV7-3, the J gene TRBJ2-3, with TRBD1 identical over 7 bases. Germline CDR1 reads SGHTA; CDR2 reads FQGTGA. There are 14 residues in the CDR3. V lost 5 bases to trimming and J lost 2 bases; unmatched junction nucleotides: 4. CDR3 DNA sequence: TGTGCCAGCAGCCCGGACAGGTCCACAGATACGCAGTATTTT. It encodes CASSPDRSTDTQYF.

This clone showed up just a few times. The CDR3 bases are TGTGCCAGCTCAGGTCTAGCGGGAGGAGATACGCAGTATTTT. Its protein is CASSGLAGGDTQYF. The chain employs TRBV18 and TRBJ2-3; TRBD2 aligns across 11 bases. The germline V gene encodes CDR1 KGHSH and CDR2 LQKENI. The CDR3 is made up of 14 amino acids. Trimming took 5 bases from V and 5 from J; bases not matched to a gene: 3.

The chain is built from TRBV4-2 and TRBJ2-7; D not certain. The V and J ends lost 3 bases and 6 bases respectively, with 9 bases between them. The germline CDR1 and CDR2 sequences are LGHNA and YNFKEQ. The CDR3 covers 12 residues. The CDR3, as DNA: TGTGCCAGCAGCCAGATAATGAGCGAGCAGTACTTC. Translating gives CASSQIMSEQYF.

CDR3 DNA sequence: TGTGCCAGCAGTTTCGGGACAGGATCAGATCAGCCCCAGCATTTT. This gives the protein CASSFGTGSDQPQHF. V gene TRBV28 combines with J gene TRBJ1-5; 8 bases match TRBD1. V lost 3 bases to trimming and J lost 5 bases; unmatched junction nucleotides: 6. Germline V gene lookup returns CDR1 MDHEN and CDR2 SYDVKM. This CDR3 is built from 15 residues.

The chain employs TRBV2 and TRBJ2-2, with 7 positions matching TRBD1. The J segment lost 5 bases and the V segment lost 7 bases, leaving 4 bases of the junction unmatched. The CDR3 contains 13 residues. Germline V CDR1 and CDR2: SNHLY, FYNNEI. CDR3 in amino acids: CASNSQGTGELFF. DNA for the CDR3: TGTGCCAGCAACTCACAGGGGACCGGGGAGCTGTTTTTT.

The chain has TRBV14 and TRBJ2-3; 7 bases map to TRBD2. The V gene end was trimmed by 1 base and the J gene end by 0 bases; junction bases not matched to a gene: 4. This CDR3 region has 16 residues. Per the germline V gene, CDR1 is SGHDN and CDR2 is FVKESK. The CDR3 sequence is CASSQVGGTSTDTQYF. DNA for the CDR3: TGTGCCAGCAGCCAAGTGGGGGGGACCAGCACAGATACGCAGTATTTT.

The chain carries TRBV7-8 and TRBJ2-7, with TRBD2 as a possible D gene (6 bases). This CDR3 is 15 amino acids long. V lost 5 bases and J lost 5, with 19 bases in between. Germline CDR1 SGHVS, CDR2 FQNEAQ. The CDR3 sequence is CASSPGGTGVDEQYF. Written as DNA, the CDR3 is TGTGCCAGCAGCCCAGGAGGGACTGGGGTGGACGAGCAGTACTTC.

This chain joins TRBV19 and TRBJ1-5; possible D gene TRBD1, 5 bases. CDR3 length: 16 amino acids. CDR1 is LNHDA, CDR2 SQIVND, per germline (reference sequence). V lost 1 base and J lost 2, with 12 bases in between. As DNA, the CDR3 is TGTGCCAGTAGTATAGCAGGGATAGGGGGCAATCAGCCCCAGCATTTT. It translates to CASSIAGIGGNQPQHF.

Only a few counts were recorded for this clone. CDR3: CAISPHEGNYGYTF. In DNA, the CDR3 is TGTGCCATCAGTCCCCACGAGGGCAACTATGGCTACACCTTC. V is TRBV10-3 and J is TRBJ1-2, with D uncertain. Per germline, CDR1 ENHRY and CDR2 SYGVKD. Deletions cut 5 bases from V and 2 bases from J, with 12 bases between. The CDR3 totals 14 residues.

The V gene is TRBV6-5, the J gene TRBJ1-4; possible D gene TRBD1, 5 bases. Deletions cut 5 bases from V and 8 bases from J, with 6 bases between. Germline-derived CDR1 and CDR2 are MNHEY and SVGAGI. The CDR3 is made up of 11 amino acids. The DNA of the CDR3 is TGTGCCAGCAGTGGGGGGGAAAAACTGTTTTTT. Protein: CASSGGEKLFF.

This chain connects TRBV5-1 to TRBJ1-1; possible D gene TRBD1, 5 bases. V shed 0 bases and J shed 12 bases, with 15 bases lying between them. The CDR3 loop spans 13 amino acids. Looked up from germline, CDR1 is SGHRS and CDR2 is YFSETQ. The CDR3: CASSLDVGGPTFF. CDR3 coding DNA: TGCGCCAGCAGCTTGGATGTGGGGGGACCGACTTTCTTT.

V and J are TRBV21-1 and TRBJ2-7; TRBD2 reflects the table's D call only, with no check against the DNA. TRBV21-1 represents a pseudogene. The CDR3 has 16 residues. This CDR3 is CASSKRVRTSGYEQYF. For the CDR3, the DNA is TGTGCCAGCAGCAAAAGGGTCCGGACTAGCGGTTACGAGCAGTACTTC.

The chain is built from TRBV5-4 and TRBJ2-5, with D possibly matching TRBD2 (6 bases). V lost 5 bases and J lost 3, with 11 bases in between. The germline gives CDR1 SGHNT, CDR2 YYREEE (reference sequence). The CDR3 length is 13 residues. For the CDR3, the DNA is TGTGCCAGCAGTTACGGGGGAGAAGAGACCCAGTACTTC. The encoded protein is CASSYGGEETQYF.

V gene TRBV15 combines with J gene TRBJ2-2; TRBD1 matches at 7 bases. Germline CDR1 reads LNHNV; CDR2 reads YYDKDF (reference sequence). The CDR3 consists of 14 residues. Trimming removed 9 bases from V and 0 bases from J; junction bases left unmatched: 4. CDR3 bases: TGTGCCACGAGAGGGACAGCGAACACCGGGGAGCTGTTTTTT. Translating it yields CATRGTANTGELFF.

This chain links TRBV30 with TRBJ2-1, with D possibly being TRBD2 (5 bases). Trimming stripped 3 bases from V and 4 bases from J, with 10 bases between. Germline CDR1 is GTSNPN and CDR2 is SVGIG (reference sequence). CDR3 length: 13 residues. The chain's CDR3 is CAWRGEAYNEQFF. The CDR3 nucleotides are TGTGCCTGGAGGGGAGAGGCATACAATGAGCAGTTCTTC.

In this sample, this clone turned up a few times. This chain joins TRBV5-6 and TRBJ2-2; D not resolved. Germline-derived CDR1 and CDR2 are SGHDT and YYEEEE. V lost 6 bases to trimming and J lost 2 bases, with 11 bases between them. The CDR3 sequence is 14 residues long. The CDR3 DNA is TGTGCCAGCATTGAAACAGCTAACACCGGGGAGCTGTTTTTT. Amino acids: CASIETANTGELFF.

V usage is TRBV5-4 and J usage is TRBJ2-7; 7 positions agree with TRBD1. From germline, CDR1 is SGHNT and CDR2 YYREEE (reference sequence). The J segment lost 5 bases and the V segment lost 5 bases, leaving 7 bases of the junction unmatched. This CDR3 comprises 13 residues. DNA for the CDR3: TGTGCCAGCAGACGCCGGGACAGTGACGAGCAGTACTTC. Protein: CASRRRDSDEQYF.

This clone was seen only a few times. The chain recombines TRBV4-1 with TRBJ2-3, with 10 nucleotides matching TRBD1. V shed 4 bases and J 5 bases; nucleotides not matched to a gene: 3. CDR1 and CDR2 (germline): MGHRA, YSYEKL. The CDR3 loop spans 14 amino acids. CDR3 coding DNA: TGCGCCAGCAGCCCAGGACAGGGGGGAGATACGCAGTATTTT. Encoded protein: CASSPGQGGDTQYF.